The TCR beta chain under discussion was sequenced for a study of read filtering for tumor transcriptome and immune sequencing. Background on the study: Revised staging placed eight or nine patients in R-ISS I, about 15 in II, 7 in III.

Many counts were recorded for this clonotype. There are 16 residues in the CDR3. Unmatched junction bases numbered 9, after V lost 3 bases and J lost 2 bases. CDR1 and CDR2 from the germline V gene are SGHKS and YYEKEE (reference sequence). Sampling of bone marrow took place during active disease in every patient. Molecular barcoded adaptors covering alpha/delta and beta/gamma chains were used on roughly 400 ng RNA. One entry per CDR3 protein results from TCRdb running MiXCR on the reads. The sample lists about 57,000 distinct CDR3 sequences, roughly 19% seen once, with about 15% in the top ten. Material: a population of CD138-negative cells sorted from bone marrow. The TCR comes from a donor aged 40 or older with multiple myeloma. The chain links TRBV5-5 to TRBJ2-5, with TRBD2 identical over 8 bases. The CDR3 region has the DNA TGTGCCAGCAGCTCCGGACGGGGGGGGGGACAAGAGACCCAGTACTTC. Protein: CASSSGRGGGQETQYF.